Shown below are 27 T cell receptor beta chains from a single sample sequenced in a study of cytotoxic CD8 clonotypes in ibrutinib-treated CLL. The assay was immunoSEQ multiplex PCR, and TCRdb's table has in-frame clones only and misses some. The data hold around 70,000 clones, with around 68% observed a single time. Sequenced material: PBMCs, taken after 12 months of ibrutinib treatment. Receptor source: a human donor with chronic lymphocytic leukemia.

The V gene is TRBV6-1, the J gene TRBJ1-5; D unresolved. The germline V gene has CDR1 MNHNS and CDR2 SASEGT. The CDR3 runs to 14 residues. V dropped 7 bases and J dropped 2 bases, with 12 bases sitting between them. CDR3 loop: CASNGPTGNQPQHF. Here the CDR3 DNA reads TGTGCCAGCAATGGCCCGACGGGCAATCAGCCCCAGCATTTT.

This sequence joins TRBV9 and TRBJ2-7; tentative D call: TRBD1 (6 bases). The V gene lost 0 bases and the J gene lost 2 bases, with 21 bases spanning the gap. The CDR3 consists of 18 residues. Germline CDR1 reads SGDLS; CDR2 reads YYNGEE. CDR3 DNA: TGTGCCAGCAGCGTAGGACCCGGAGACAGGAAAATAACCTACGAGCAGTACTTC. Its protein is CASSVGPGDRKITYEQYF. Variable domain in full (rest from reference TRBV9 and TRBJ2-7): DSGVTQTPKHLITATGQRVTLRCSPRSGDLSVYWYQQSLDQGLQFLIQYYNGEERAKGNILERFSAQQFPDLHSELNLSSLELGDSALYFCASSVGPGDRKITYEQYFGPGTRLTVT.

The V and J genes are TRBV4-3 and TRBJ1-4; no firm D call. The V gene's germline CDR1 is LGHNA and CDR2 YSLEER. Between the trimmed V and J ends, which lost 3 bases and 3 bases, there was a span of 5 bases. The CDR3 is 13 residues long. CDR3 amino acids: CASSQASNEKLFF. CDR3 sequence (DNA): TGCGCCAGCAGCCAGGCTTCTAATGAAAAACTGTTTTTT.

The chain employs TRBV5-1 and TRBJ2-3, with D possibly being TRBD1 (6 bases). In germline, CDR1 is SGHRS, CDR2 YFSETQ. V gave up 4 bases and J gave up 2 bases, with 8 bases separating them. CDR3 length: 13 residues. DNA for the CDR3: TGCGCCAGCAGCGACAGGAACACAGATACGCAGTATTTT. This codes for CASSDRNTDTQYF.

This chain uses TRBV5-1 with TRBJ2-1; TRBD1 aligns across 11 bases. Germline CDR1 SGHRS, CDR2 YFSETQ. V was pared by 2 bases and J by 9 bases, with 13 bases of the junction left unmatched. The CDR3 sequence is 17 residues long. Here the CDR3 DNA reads TGCGCCAGCAGCTTATCATCCGGGACAGGGGGTTTCTCTGAGCAGTTCTTC. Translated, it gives CASSLSSGTGGFSEQFF.

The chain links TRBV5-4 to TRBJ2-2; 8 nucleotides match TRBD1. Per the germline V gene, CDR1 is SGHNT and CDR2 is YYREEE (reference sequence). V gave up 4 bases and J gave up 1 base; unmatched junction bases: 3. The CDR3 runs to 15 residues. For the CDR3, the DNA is TGTGCCAGCAGCGAAGGACAGGGGAACACCGGGGAGCTGTTTTTT. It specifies CASSEGQGNTGELFF.

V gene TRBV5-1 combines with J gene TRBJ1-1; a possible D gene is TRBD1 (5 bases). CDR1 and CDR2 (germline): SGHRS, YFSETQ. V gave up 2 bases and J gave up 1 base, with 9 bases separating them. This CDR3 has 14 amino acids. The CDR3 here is CASSLMDTNTEAFF. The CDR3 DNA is TGCGCCAGCAGCTTAATGGACACGAACACTGAAGCTTTCTTT.

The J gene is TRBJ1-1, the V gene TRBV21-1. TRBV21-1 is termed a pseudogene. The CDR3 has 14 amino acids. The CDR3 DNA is TGTGCCAGCAGCAAAAGGGGGGGGAACACTGAAGCTTTCTTT. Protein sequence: CASSKRGGNTEAFF.

CDR3 amino acids: CASSPWRSSRETQYF. In nucleotides, the CDR3 is TGTGCCAGCAGTCCATGGCGGAGCTCTAGAGAGACCCAGTACTTC. The V gene is TRBV7-2, the J gene TRBJ2-5; D unclear. CDR1 and CDR2 from the germline V gene are SGHTA and FQGNSA. With 6 bases removed from V and 4 bases from J, the gap between germline ends came to 18 bases. CDR3 length: 15 amino acids. The full variable domain, its missing parts supplied by reference TRBV7-2 and TRBJ2-5, is GAGVSQSPSNKVTEKGKDVELRCDPISGHTALYWYRQSLGQGLEFLIYFQGNSAPDKSGLPSDRFSAERTGGSVSTLTIQRTQQEDSAVYLCASSPWRSSRETQYFGPGTRLLVL.

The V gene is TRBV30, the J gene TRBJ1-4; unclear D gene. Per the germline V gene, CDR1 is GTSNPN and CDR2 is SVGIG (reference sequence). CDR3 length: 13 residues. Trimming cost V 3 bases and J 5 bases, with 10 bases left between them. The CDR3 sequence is CAWSGSLNEKLFF. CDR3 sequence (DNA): TGTGCCTGGAGCGGCAGCTTAAATGAAAAACTGTTTTTT.

CDR3 sequence reads: CASSPKPQGWGNYGYTF. For the CDR3, the DNA is TGTGCCAGCTCACCCAAACCACAGGGTTGGGGGAACTATGGCTACACCTTC. V gene TRBV18 combines with J gene TRBJ1-2; tentative D call: TRBD1 (6 bases). The CDR3 extends over 17 amino acids. Per the germline V gene, CDR1 is KGHSH and CDR2 is LQKENI. The germline V and J ends were trimmed by 3 bases and 2 bases, with 19 bases remaining between them.

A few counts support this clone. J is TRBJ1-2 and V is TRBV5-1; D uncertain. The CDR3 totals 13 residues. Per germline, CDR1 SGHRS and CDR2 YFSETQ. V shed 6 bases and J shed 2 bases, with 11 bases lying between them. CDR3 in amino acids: CASTDRINYGYTF. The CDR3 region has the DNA TGCGCCAGCACGGATCGAATCAACTATGGCTACACCTTC.

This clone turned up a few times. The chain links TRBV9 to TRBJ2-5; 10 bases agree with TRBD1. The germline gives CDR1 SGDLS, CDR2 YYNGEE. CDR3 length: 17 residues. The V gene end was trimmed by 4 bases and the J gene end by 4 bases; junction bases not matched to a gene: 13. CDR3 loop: CASSFGQGDFVGETQYF. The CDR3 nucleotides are TGTGCCAGCAGCTTCGGACAGGGGGATTTTGTAGGAGAGACCCAGTACTTC.

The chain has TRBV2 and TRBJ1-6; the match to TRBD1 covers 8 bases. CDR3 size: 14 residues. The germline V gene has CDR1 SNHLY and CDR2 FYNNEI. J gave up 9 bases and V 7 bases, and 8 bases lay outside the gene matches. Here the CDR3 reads CASTEPTGASPLHF. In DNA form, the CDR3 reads TGTGCCAGCACCGAGCCGACAGGGGCTTCACCCCTCCACTTT.

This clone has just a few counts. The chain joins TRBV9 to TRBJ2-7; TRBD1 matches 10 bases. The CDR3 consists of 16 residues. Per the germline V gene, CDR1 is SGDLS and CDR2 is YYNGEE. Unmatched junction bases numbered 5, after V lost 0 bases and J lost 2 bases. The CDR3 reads CASSVGGTGVPYEQYF. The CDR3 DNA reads TGTGCCAGCAGCGTAGGTGGGACAGGGGTTCCCTACGAGCAGTACTTC.

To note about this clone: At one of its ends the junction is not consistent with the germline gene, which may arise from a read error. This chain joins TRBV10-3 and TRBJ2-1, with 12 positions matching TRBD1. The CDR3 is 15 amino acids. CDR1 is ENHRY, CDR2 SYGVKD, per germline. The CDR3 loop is CAISPGTGGYSEQFF. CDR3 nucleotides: TGTGCCATCAGCCCCGGGACAGGGGGCTACAGTGAGCAGTTCTTC.

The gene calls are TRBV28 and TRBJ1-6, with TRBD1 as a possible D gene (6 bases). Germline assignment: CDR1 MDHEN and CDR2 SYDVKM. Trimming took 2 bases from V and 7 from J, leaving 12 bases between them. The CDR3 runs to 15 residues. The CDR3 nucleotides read TGTGCCAGCAGTTTAGGGGGCAGGGGAAATTCACCCCTCCACTTT. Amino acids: CASSLGGRGNSPLHF.

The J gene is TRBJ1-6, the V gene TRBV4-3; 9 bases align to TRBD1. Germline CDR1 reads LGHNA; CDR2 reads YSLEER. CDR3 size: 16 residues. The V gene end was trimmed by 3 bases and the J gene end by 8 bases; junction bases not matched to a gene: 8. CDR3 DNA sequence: TGCGCCAGCAGCCACGACATGACAGGGGGGTATTCACCCCTCCACTTT. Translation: CASSHDMTGGYSPLHF.

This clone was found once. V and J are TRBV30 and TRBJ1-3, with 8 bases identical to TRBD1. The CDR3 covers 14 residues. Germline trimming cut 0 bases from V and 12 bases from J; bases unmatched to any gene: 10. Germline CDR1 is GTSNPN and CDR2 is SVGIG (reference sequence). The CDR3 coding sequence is TGTGCCTGGAGTGTAGGGACAGGTCTTTCCGACATATATTTT. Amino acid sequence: CAWSVGTGLSDIYF.

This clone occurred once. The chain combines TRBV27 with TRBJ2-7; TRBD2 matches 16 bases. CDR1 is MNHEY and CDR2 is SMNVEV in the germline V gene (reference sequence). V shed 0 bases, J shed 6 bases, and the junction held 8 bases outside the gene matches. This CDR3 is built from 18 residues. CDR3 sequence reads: CASSLSGLAGGPVGEQYF. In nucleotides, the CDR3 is TGTGCCAGCAGTTTATCGGGACTAGCGGGGGGGCCGGTCGGCGAGCAGTACTTC.

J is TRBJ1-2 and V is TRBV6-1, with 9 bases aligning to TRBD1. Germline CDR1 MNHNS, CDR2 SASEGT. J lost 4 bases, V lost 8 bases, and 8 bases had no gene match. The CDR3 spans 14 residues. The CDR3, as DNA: TGTGCCAGCGCATCCGGGACAGGGATCTATGGCTACACCTTC. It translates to CASASGTGIYGYTF.

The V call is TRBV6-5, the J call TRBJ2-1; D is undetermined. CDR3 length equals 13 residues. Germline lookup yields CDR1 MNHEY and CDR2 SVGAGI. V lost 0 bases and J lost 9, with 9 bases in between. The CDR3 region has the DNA TGTGCCAGCAGTTACTCGATTCTGCGTGAGCAGTTCTTC. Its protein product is CASSYSILREQFF.

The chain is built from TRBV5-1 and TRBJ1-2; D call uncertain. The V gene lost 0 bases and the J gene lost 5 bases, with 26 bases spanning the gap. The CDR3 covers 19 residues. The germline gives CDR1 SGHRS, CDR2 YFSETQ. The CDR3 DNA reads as TGCGCCAGCAGCTTGGTGGTGGGAGAGTCCCCCTCCTTTAGGTATGGCTACACCTTC. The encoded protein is CASSLVVGESPSFRYGYTF.

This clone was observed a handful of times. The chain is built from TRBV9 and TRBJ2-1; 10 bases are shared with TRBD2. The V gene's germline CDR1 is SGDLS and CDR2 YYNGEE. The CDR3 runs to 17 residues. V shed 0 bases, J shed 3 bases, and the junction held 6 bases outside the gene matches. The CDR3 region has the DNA TGTGCCAGCAGCGTAGATGCTAGCGGGGGTGTCTACAATGAGCAGTTCTTC. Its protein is CASSVDASGGVYNEQFF.

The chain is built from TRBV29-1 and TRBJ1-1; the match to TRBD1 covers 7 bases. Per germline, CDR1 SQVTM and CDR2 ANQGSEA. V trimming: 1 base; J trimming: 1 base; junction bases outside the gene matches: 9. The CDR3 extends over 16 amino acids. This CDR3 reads CSVEAPGGQTNTEAFF. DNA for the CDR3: TGCAGCGTTGAAGCACCAGGGGGACAGACGAACACTGAAGCTTTCTTT.

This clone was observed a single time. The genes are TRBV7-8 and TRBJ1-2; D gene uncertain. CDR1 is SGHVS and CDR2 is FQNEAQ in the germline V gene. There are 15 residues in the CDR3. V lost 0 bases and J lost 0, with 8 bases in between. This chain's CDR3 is CASSLALATNYGYTF. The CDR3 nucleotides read TGTGCCAGCAGCTTAGCACTGGCCACTAACTATGGCTACACCTTC.

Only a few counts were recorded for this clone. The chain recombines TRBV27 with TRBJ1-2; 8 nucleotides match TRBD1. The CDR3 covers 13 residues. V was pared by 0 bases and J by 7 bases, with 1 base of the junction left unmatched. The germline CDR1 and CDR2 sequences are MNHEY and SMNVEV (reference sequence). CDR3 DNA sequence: TGTGCCAGCAGTTTATCGACAGGGGTTGGCTACACCTTC. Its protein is CASSLSTGVGYTF.